This T cell receptor beta chain was profiled in a study of blood T cell repertoires in COVID-19. Profiled with immunoSEQ multiplex PCR; TCRdb holds only in-frame clones, not every one. There are hundreds of thousands of clones in the sample; roughly 81% occur only once, and 6% to 8% lies in the top ten. V lost 0 bases and J 2 bases, leaving 17 bases between the germline ends. The CDR3 runs to 17 residues. CDR1 is SGHNT and CDR2 is YYREEE in the germline V gene (reference sequence). The receptor comes from a woman of 80 years or more with COVID-19, enrolled during active disease. The chain joins TRBV5-4 to TRBJ2-5; the D gene is possibly TRBD2 (6 bases). The sample comprised peripheral blood. CDR3 in DNA: TGTGCCAGCAGCTTGGCCGGAAATAGCGGACCACAAGAGACCCAGTACTTC. Its translation: CASSLAGNSGPQETQYF.